This T cell receptor (beta chain) appears in the sequencing data of a study of T cells in localized non-small cell lung cancer. Produced via immunoSEQ multiplex PCR; TCRdb's table is partial and in-frame only. The sample shows 20,000 to 30,000 clones, 92% of them seen only once. This CDR3 region has 15 residues. CDR1 is SGHDT and CDR2 is YYEEEE in the germline V gene. V lost 7 bases to trimming and J lost 3 bases; unmatched junction nucleotides: 12. The chain is built from TRBV5-6 and TRBJ2-7, with 8 bases fitting TRBD1. The source material was peripheral blood, sampled before any cancer treatment. This TCR was sampled from a woman aged 40 to 75 with stage I lung adenocarcinoma. The CDR3 loop reads CASFRRAGGFYEQYF. The CDR3 DNA is TGTGCCAGCTTTCGGCGGGCAGGGGGCTTCTACGAGCAGTACTTC.